The 5 T cell receptor beta chains presented below share a single source sample, sequenced in a study of T-cell memory formation after mild COVID-19. TCRdb re-called the 5' RACE reads through MiXCR, storing one row per CDR3 protein. The sample yields about 290,000 distinct CDR3 sequences, 15% seen once. The specimen sequenced was PBMCs or a T cell subset sorted from them (not recorded which). The source of these receptors is a man younger than 30 who had mild COVID-19 (a few samples of this study predate the infection). Cell type and time point are not known.

Here the CDR3 reads CASTWDFGNEQFF. CDR3 nucleotides: TGTGCCAGCACCTGGGACTTCGGGAATGAGCAGTTCTTC. J is TRBJ2-1 and V is TRBV7-9, with a possible D match to TRBD2 (6 bases). Germline CDR1 SEHNR, CDR2 FQNEAQ (reference sequence). The CDR3 is 13 residues long. V was pared by 7 bases and J by 7 bases, with 14 bases between.

This clonotype was seen a few times. The chain couples TRBV12-3 or TRBV12-4 to TRBJ1-2, with D possibly TRBD1 on 5 matching bases. Trimming took 5 bases from V and 13 from J, leaving 17 bases between them. This CDR3 contains 12 residues. CDR3 sequence reads: CASSPGAGHCTF. CDR3 coding DNA: TGTGCCAGCAGTCCTGGGGCTGGACACTGCACCTTC.

This clonotype was observed a few times. The CDR3 coding sequence is TGTGCCAGCAGCCCCAGAGTATCTAGCACAGATACGCAGTATTTT. The encoded protein is CASSPRVSSTDTQYF. This chain uses TRBV7-2 with TRBJ2-3; no clear D. Per germline, CDR1 SGHTA and CDR2 FQGNSA. With 5 bases removed from V and 0 bases from J, the gap between germline ends came to 12 bases. CDR3 length: 15 amino acids.

J is TRBJ2-5 and V is TRBV9; weak D call: TRBD1 (6 bases). CDR3 length: 15 residues. Trimming pared 4 bases from V and 5 bases from J, leaving 18 bases between. Germline values: CDR1 SGDLS, CDR2 YYNGEE. DNA for the CDR3: TGTGCCAGCAGCCCAGGGGAAGGCTCTCGGGAGACCCAGTACTTC. This codes for CASSPGEGSRETQYF.

The sample holds a few counts of this clonotype. This sequence joins TRBV19 and TRBJ2-2; the D call may be TRBD1 or TRBD2 (5 bases each). Trimming took 5 bases from V and 6 from J, leaving 10 bases between them. CDR1 is LNHDA, CDR2 SQIVND, per germline (reference sequence). CDR3 length: 13 residues. The CDR3 protein is CASSDRGAGELFF. CDR3 in DNA: TGTGCCAGTAGTGACAGAGGGGCCGGGGAGCTGTTTTTT.